The 25 T cell receptor beta chains given below trace back to one sample, sequenced in a study of metastatic and nonmetastatic thyroid tumors. TCRdb reanalyzed the PCR reads with MiXCR. The table records 15,000 to 20,000 clones, about 31% of them present only once. All patients were treatment-naive before thyroid surgery. The source material was tumor tissue. The receptors shown here come from a female donor with papillary thyroid cancer or a benign thyroid nodule (not recorded which). Some clones in this sample may be carry-over from other donors' samples.

This clone is categorized as medium-sized. CDR3 DNA sequence: TGTGCCAGCAGCTTGAGGGGGGGGTCCGGGGAGCTGTTTTTT. This encodes CASSLRGGSGELFF. The chain joins TRBV7-2 to TRBJ2-2; TRBD2 might be the D (7 bases). The V end lost 3 bases, the J end lost 6 bases, and 11 bases lay between the germline ends. The CDR3 is 14 residues long. Looked up from germline, CDR1 is SGHTA and CDR2 is FQGNSA.

This clone occurred a few times. The chain uses TRBV6-1 and TRBJ2-6; TRBD1 aligns across 7 bases. Per the germline V gene, CDR1 is MNHNS and CDR2 is SASEGT. The CDR3 totals 15 residues. V lost 1 base, J lost 3 bases, and 0 bases stayed unmatched. The CDR3 DNA is TGTGCCAGCAGTGAAGGGACAGGTGGGGCCAACGTCCTGACTTTC. It encodes CASSEGTGGANVLTF.

This clone was seen a few times. The chain uses TRBV6-4 and TRBJ2-7; D perhaps matches TRBD1 (5 bases). The CDR3 covers 12 residues. Trimming pared 10 bases from V and 5 bases from J, leaving 15 bases between. Germline V gives CDR1 MRHNA, CDR2 SNTAGT. In DNA, the CDR3 is TGTGCCAACTGGACACCCCACCACGAGCAGTACTTC. This translates into CANWTPHHEQYF.

This clone was recorded at least ten times. This chain joins TRBV6-6 and TRBJ2-2, with 7 bases matching TRBD1. Trimming took 8 bases from V and 0 from J; bases not matched to a gene: 18. Germline V gene lookup returns CDR1 MNHNY and CDR2 SVGAGI (reference sequence). The CDR3 sequence is 19 residues long. Written as DNA, the CDR3 is TGTGCCAGCGGCCTCGTCCTTACAGGGGACCTCGCGAACACCGGGGAGCTGTTTTTT. Protein product: CASGLVLTGDLANTGELFF.

There are a few counts of this clone. This chain connects TRBV6-1 to TRBJ2-2, with 9 bases lining up with TRBD1. This CDR3 spans 16 amino acids. From germline, CDR1 is MNHNS and CDR2 SASEGT. V lost 2 bases, J lost 4 bases, and 5 bases stayed unmatched. This chain's CDR3 is CASSEQRGQGTGELFF. In nucleotides, the CDR3 is TGTGCCAGCAGTGAACAGAGGGGACAGGGCACCGGGGAGCTGTTTTTT.

The chain couples TRBV18 to TRBJ1-3; no reliable D call. The V and J ends lost 3 bases and 4 bases respectively, with 7 bases between them. Germline CDR1 is KGHSH and CDR2 is LQKENI. This CDR3 spans 13 amino acids. CDR3 sequence reads: CASSPGAGNTIYF. The CDR3 coding sequence is TGTGCCAGCTCACCGGGTGCGGGAAACACCATATATTTT.

The chain joins TRBV5-1 to TRBJ1-2; no firm D call. This CDR3 spans 15 amino acids. Trimming removed 4 bases from V and 0 bases from J, with 13 bases in between. CDR1 SGHRS and CDR2 YFSETQ come from the germline V gene. CDR3: CASSDVDESNYGYTF. The CDR3 nucleotides read TGCGCCAGCAGCGATGTGGACGAGTCTAACTATGGCTACACCTTC.

This clone is medium-sized in the sample. J is TRBJ2-3 and V is TRBV12-3 or TRBV12-4, with 7 bases that match TRBD2. V was pared by 5 bases and J by 5 bases, with 13 bases of the junction left unmatched. CDR3 length: 16 residues. The CDR3 coding sequence is TGTGCCAGCAGTCCACGGCGGGGAAGCGGGGAAGATACGCAGTATTTT. This sequence encodes CASSPRRGSGEDTQYF.

In this sample, this clone is medium-sized. V usage is TRBV9 and J usage is TRBJ2-1, with 11 bases that match TRBD2. With V trimmed by 0 bases and J by 0 bases, 5 bases remained unmatched. The CDR3 runs 18 residues. CDR1 is SGDLS, CDR2 YYNGEE, per germline. This chain's CDR3 is CASSVGLAGGSSYNEQFF. DNA for the CDR3: TGTGCCAGCAGCGTAGGGCTAGCGGGGGGTAGCTCCTACAATGAGCAGTTCTTC.

This clone is classed as medium-sized. V gene TRBV9 combines with J gene TRBJ2-1; 11 bases are shared with TRBD2. Germline V gives CDR1 SGDLS, CDR2 YYNGEE. V lost 3 bases to trimming and J lost 4 bases; unmatched junction nucleotides: 3. This CDR3 is 15 amino acids long. CDR3 DNA: TGTGCCAGCAGCGGTAGCGGGGGGGGTTACAATGAGCAGTTCTTC. Translating gives CASSGSGGGYNEQFF.

The gene calls are TRBV11-2 and TRBJ1-1; weak D call: TRBD1 (6 bases). Looked up from germline, CDR1 is SGHAT and CDR2 is FQNNGV. This CDR3 region has 17 residues. The V gene lost 4 bases and the J gene lost 1 base, with 19 bases spanning the gap. CDR3 bases: TGTGCCAGCAGCTCCCCACGCGGGGGCCTTCAGAACACTGAAGCTTTCTTT. It encodes CASSSPRGGLQNTEAFF.

This clone was detected a few times. The V gene is TRBV24-1, the J gene TRBJ2-5; 13 nucleotides match TRBD2. Trimming took 4 bases from V and 2 from J; bases not matched to a gene: 9. Per germline, CDR1 KGHDR and CDR2 SFDVKD. The CDR3 sequence is 18 residues long. Here the CDR3 DNA reads TGTGCCACCAGTGACCCCGGACTAGCGGGAGATCGGCAAGAGACCCAGTACTTC. Translating gives CATSDPGLAGDRQETQYF.

V gene TRBV6-2 or TRBV6-3 combines with J gene TRBJ1-6, with D unclear. Trimming cost V 5 bases and J 7 bases, with 6 bases left between them. Germline values: CDR1 MNHEY, CDR2 SVGEGT. The CDR3 covers 12 residues. Here the CDR3 reads CASSIWNSPLHF. The CDR3 region has the DNA TGTGCCAGCAGTATTTGGAATTCACCCCTCCACTTT.

J is TRBJ2-3 and V is TRBV30, with 11 bases that match TRBD2. The V gene's germline CDR1 is GTSNPN and CDR2 SVGIG (reference sequence). V lost 3 bases and J lost 0; bases outside the gene matches: 8. CDR3 size: 17 residues. The CDR3 DNA reads as TGTGCCTGGAGCGTCGCTTGGACTAGCGGGAGCACAGATACGCAGTATTTT. As protein: CAWSVAWTSGSTDTQYF.

CDR3 sequence reads: CASSLGQGNTEAFF. In nucleotides, the CDR3 is TGTGCCAGCAGCCTAGGACAGGGGAACACTGAAGCTTTCTTT. The chain links TRBV3-1 to TRBJ1-1; the match to TRBD1 covers 8 bases. The CDR3 is made up of 14 amino acids. The junction had 2 bases not matched to a gene; V was cut back by 4 bases and J by 1 base. The germline V gene encodes CDR1 LGHDT and CDR2 YNNKEL (reference sequence).

The V and J genes are TRBV7-3 and TRBJ2-2; D perhaps matches TRBD1 (5 bases). Germline V gene sequence: CDR1 SGHTA, CDR2 FQGTGA. V lost 6 bases to trimming and J lost 6 bases, with 11 bases between them. The CDR3 length is 13 residues. The CDR3 sequence is CASRLRVPGELFF. Here the CDR3 DNA reads TGTGCCAGCAGACTCAGGGTCCCCGGGGAGCTGTTTTTT.

V gene TRBV11-2 combines with J gene TRBJ1-2, with TRBD1 identical over 10 bases. This CDR3 has 13 amino acids. CDR1 is SGHAT and CDR2 is FQNNGV in the germline V gene. V trimming: 5 bases; J trimming: 8 bases; junction bases outside the gene matches: 5. The CDR3 DNA is TGTGCCAGCAGCCAGGACAGGGGGTTCGGCTACACCTTC. This translates into CASSQDRGFGYTF. Using reference TRBV11-2 and TRBJ1-2 for the parts outside the CDR3, the full variable domain is EAGVAQSPRYKIIEKRQSVAFWCNPISGHATLYWYQQILGQGPKLLIQFQNNGVVDDSQLPKDRFSAERLKGVDSTLKIQPAKLEDSAVYLCASSQDRGFGYTFGSGTRLTVV.

The rearrangement uses TRBV20-1 and TRBJ2-7; D perhaps matches TRBD2 (5 bases). The CDR3 extends over 15 amino acids. Between the trimmed V and J ends, which lost 1 base and 0 bases, there was a span of 13 bases. CDR1 and CDR2 from the germline V gene are DFQATT and SNEGSKA (reference sequence). This CDR3 is CSARVSRGPSYEQYF. The CDR3 bases are TGCAGTGCTAGAGTCTCCCGCGGGCCCTCCTACGAGCAGTACTTC.

Many counts were recorded for this clone. This sequence joins TRBV3-1 and TRBJ2-1, with 7 bases aligning to TRBD2. Germline assignment: CDR1 LGHDT and CDR2 YNNKEL (reference sequence). CDR3 length: 16 residues. V lost 4 bases, J lost 3 bases, and 9 bases stayed unmatched. CDR3 in DNA: TGTGCCAGCAGCCCCCCGGTAGTAGCGGGCTACAATGAGCAGTTCTTC. Translating gives CASSPPVVAGYNEQFF.

This clone showed up many times. V and J are TRBV29-1 and TRBJ2-1, with 7 bases lining up with TRBD2. Germline V gene sequence: CDR1 SQVTM, CDR2 ANQGSEA. The CDR3 covers 13 residues. The junction had 11 bases not matched to a gene; V was cut back by 6 bases and J by 9 bases. The CDR3 region is CSVPGGEGREQFF. The DNA for the CDR3 is TGCAGCGTCCCTGGGGGGGAGGGACGTGAGCAGTTCTTC.

This clone qualifies as medium-sized. The CDR3 is CASSRGQREQYF. In nucleotides, the CDR3 is TGTGCCAGCAGCCGGGGACAGCGCGAGCAGTACTTC. V is TRBV12-3 or TRBV12-4 and J is TRBJ2-7; 7 bases fit TRBD1. Germline trimming cut 6 bases from V and 6 bases from J; bases unmatched to any gene: 5. The CDR3 covers 12 residues.

This clone was observed many times. The rearrangement uses TRBV24-1 and TRBJ2-1; 10 bases agree with TRBD2. Germline V gene lookup returns CDR1 KGHDR and CDR2 SFDVKD. This CDR3 has 16 amino acids. V was pared by 6 bases and J by 3 bases, with 7 bases of the junction left unmatched. CDR3 bases: TGTGCCACCAGTAGTAGCGGGGGGTGGAACTACAATGAGCAGTTCTTC. Translating gives CATSSSGGWNYNEQFF.

This clone was picked up a small number of times. One end of the junction is discordant with germline, which a read error may explain. The rearrangement uses TRBV28 and TRBJ2-7, with 10 bases lining up with TRBD2. The length of the CDR3 is 14 residues. The V gene's germline CDR1 is MDHEN and CDR2 SYDVKM. This CDR3 is CASRSGTSAYERYF. The DNA for the CDR3 is TGTGCCAGCAGGTCCGGGACTAGCGCCTACGAGCGGTACTTC.

The rearrangement uses TRBV18 and TRBJ2-2, with D possibly being TRBD2 (5 bases). Germline CDR1 and CDR2: KGHSH and LQKENI. V lost 0 bases, J lost 4 bases, and 12 bases lay in between. The CDR3 contains 16 residues. DNA for the CDR3: TGTGCCAGCTCACCACCTTCGTTAGCGAGCACCGGGGAGCTGTTTTTT. Encoded protein: CASSPPSLASTGELFF.

This clone was counted many times. The chain recombines TRBV12-3 or TRBV12-4 with TRBJ1-5, with 8 bases aligning to TRBD1. Losses at the gene ends were 6 bases for V and 2 bases for J; bases not matched to a gene: 6. The CDR3 totals 15 residues. DNA of the CDR3: TGTGCCAGCAGAAGACAGGGGTCTGGCAATCAGCCCCAGCATTTT. It specifies CASRRQGSGNQPQHF.